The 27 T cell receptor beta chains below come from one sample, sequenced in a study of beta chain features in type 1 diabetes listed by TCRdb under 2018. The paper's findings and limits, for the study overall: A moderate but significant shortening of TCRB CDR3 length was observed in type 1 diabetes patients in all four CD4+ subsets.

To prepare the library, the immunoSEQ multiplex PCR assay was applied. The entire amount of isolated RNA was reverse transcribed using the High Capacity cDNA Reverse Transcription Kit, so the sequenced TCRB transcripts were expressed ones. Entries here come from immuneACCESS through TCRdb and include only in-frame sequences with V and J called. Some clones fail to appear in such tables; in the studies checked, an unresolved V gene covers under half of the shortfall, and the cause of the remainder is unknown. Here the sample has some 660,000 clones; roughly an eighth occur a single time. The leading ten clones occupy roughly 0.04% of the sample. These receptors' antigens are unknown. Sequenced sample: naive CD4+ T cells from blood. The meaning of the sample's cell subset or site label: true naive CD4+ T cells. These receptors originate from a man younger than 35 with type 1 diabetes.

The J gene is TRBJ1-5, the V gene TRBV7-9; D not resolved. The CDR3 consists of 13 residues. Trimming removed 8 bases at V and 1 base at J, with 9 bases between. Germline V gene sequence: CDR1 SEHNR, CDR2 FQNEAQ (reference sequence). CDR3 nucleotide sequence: TGTGCCAGCGCTAAGTCGAGCAATCAGCCCCAGCATTTT. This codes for CASAKSSNQPQHF.

The CDR3 bases are TGCAGCGTAACTAGCGGGAGGGGATGGGATACGCAGTATTTT. It codes for CSVTSGRGWDTQYF. The chain couples TRBV29-1 to TRBJ2-3, with 13 positions matching TRBD2. The germline gives CDR1 SQVTM, CDR2 ANQGSEA. V was pared by 6 bases and J by 6 bases, with 6 bases of the junction left unmatched. The CDR3 runs to 14 residues.

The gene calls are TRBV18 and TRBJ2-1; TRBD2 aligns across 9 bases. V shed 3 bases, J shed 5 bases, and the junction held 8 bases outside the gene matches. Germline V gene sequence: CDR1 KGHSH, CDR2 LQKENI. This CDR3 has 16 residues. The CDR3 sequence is CASSPRSLAGNNEQFF. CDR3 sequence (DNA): TGTGCCAGCTCACCTCGCTCTCTAGCGGGGAACAATGAGCAGTTCTTC.

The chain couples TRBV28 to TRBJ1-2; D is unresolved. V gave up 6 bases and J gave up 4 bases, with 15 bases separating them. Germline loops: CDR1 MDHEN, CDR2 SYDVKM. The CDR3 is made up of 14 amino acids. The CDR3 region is CASSPFWGAYGYTF. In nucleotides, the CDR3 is TGTGCCAGCAGCCCATTTTGGGGTGCCTATGGCTACACCTTC.

CDR3 residues: CASSLGDRGQETQYF. The CDR3 DNA is TGTGCCAGCAGCTTAGGCGACAGGGGCCAAGAGACCCAGTACTTC. The chain carries TRBV7-9 and TRBJ2-5; 8 nucleotides agree with TRBD1. Unmatched junction bases numbered 2, after V lost 1 base and J lost 1 base. Germline assignment: CDR1 SEHNR and CDR2 FQNEAQ (reference sequence). The CDR3 contains 15 residues.

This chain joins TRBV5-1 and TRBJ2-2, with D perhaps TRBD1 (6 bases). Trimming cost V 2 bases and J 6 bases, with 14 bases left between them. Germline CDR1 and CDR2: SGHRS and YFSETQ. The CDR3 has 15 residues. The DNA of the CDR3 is TGCGCCAGCAGCTTAAGTTTACAGGGAGCCGGGGAGCTGTTTTTT. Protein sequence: CASSLSLQGAGELFF.

The CDR3 nucleotides are TGTGCCAGCAGCCCTCCCGGGACTAGCGTCAAAGATACGCAGTATTTT. Its protein product is CASSPPGTSVKDTQYF. This chain joins TRBV14 and TRBJ2-3, with 10 bases matching TRBD2. V shed 4 bases, J shed 5 bases, and the junction held 9 bases outside the gene matches. This CDR3 contains 16 residues. CDR1 is SGHDN, CDR2 FVKESK, per germline.

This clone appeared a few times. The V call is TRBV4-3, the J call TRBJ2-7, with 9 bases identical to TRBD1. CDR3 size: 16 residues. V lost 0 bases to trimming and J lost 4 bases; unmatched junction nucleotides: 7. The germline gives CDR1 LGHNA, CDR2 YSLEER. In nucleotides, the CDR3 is TGCGCCAGCAGCCAAGATCCGGGACAGGGAAGTTACGAGCAGTACTTC. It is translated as CASSQDPGQGSYEQYF.

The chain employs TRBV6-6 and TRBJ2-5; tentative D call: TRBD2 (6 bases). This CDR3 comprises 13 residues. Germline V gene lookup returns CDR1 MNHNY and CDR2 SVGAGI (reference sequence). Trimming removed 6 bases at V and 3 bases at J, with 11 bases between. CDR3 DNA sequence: TGTGCCAGCAGCCGGGGGTATGAAGAGACCCAGTACTTC. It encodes CASSRGYEETQYF.

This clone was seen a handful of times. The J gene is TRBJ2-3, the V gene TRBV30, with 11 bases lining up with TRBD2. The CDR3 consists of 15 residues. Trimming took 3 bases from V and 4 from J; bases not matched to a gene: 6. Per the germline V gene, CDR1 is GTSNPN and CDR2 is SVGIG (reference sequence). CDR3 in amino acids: CAWSGIAGGSDTQYF. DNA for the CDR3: TGTGCCTGGAGCGGAATAGCGGGGGGGTCAGATACGCAGTATTTT.

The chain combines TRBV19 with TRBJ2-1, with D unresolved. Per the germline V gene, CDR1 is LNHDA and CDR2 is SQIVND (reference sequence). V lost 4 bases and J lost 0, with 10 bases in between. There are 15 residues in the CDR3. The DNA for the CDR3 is TGTGCCAGTAGTAGGAGAGAGGACTCCTACAATGAGCAGTTCTTC. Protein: CASSRREDSYNEQFF. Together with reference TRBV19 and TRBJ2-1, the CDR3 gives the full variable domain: DGGITQSPKYLFRKEGQNVTLSCEQNLNHDAMYWYRQDPGQGLRLIYYSQIVNDFQKGDIAEGYSVSREKKESFPLTVTSAQKNPTAFYLCASSRREDSYNEQFFGPGTRLTVL.

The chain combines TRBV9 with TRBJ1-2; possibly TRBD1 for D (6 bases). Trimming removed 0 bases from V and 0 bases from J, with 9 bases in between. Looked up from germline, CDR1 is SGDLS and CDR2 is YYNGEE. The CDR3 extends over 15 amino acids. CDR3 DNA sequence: TGTGCCAGCAGCGTAGAGGGACACTCTAACTATGGCTACACCTTC. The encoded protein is CASSVEGHSNYGYTF.

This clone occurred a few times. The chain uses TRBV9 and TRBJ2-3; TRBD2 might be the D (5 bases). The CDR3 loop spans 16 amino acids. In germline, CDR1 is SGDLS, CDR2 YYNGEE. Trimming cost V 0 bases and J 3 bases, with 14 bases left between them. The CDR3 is CASSVDRGSGTDTQYF. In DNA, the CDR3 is TGTGCCAGCAGCGTAGATCGAGGGAGTGGGACAGATACGCAGTATTTT.

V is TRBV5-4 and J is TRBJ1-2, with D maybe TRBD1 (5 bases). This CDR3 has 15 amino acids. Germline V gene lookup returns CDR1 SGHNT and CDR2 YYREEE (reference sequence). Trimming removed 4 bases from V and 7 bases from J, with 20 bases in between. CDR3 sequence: CASSLPEGRWAGYTF. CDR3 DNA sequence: TGTGCCAGCAGCCTCCCGGAGGGGCGGTGGGCTGGCTACACCTTC. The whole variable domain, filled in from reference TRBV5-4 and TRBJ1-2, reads ETGVTQSPTHLIKTRGQQVTLRCSSQSGHNTVSWYQQALGQGPQFIFQYYREEENGRGNFPPRFSGLQFPNYSSELNVNALELDDSALYLCASSLPEGRWAGYTFGSGTRLTVV.

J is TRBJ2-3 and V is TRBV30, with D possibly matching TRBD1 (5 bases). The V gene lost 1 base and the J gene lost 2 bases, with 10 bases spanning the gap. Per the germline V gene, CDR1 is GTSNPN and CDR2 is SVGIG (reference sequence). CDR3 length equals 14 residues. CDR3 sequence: CAWSATVPTDTQYF. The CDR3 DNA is TGTGCCTGGAGTGCGACAGTACCCACAGATACGCAGTATTTT.

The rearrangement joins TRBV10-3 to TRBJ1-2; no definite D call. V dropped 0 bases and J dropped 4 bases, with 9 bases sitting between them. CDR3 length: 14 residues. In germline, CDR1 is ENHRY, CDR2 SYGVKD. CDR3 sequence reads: CAISESASPYGYTF. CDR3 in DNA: TGTGCCATCAGTGAGTCGGCATCCCCCTATGGCTACACCTTC.

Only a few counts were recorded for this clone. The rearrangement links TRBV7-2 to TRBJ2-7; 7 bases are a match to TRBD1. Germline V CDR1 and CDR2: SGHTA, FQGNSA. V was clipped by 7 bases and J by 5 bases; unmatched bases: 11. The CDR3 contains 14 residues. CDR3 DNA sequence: TGTGCCAGCACCTCCGGACAGGTAGCTGACGAGCAGTACTTC. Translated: CASTSGQVADEQYF.

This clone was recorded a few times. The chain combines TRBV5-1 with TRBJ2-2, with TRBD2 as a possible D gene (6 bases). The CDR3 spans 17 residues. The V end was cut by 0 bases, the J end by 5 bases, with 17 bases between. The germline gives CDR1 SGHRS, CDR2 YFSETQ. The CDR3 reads CASSLALDAAGTGELFF. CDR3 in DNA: TGCGCCAGCAGCTTGGCCTTAGACGCAGCGGGTACCGGGGAGCTGTTTTTT.

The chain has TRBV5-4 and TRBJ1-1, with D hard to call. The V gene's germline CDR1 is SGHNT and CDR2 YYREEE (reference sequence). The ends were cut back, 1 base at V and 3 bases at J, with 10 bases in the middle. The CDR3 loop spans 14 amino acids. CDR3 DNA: TGTGCCAGCAGCTTGAGACAAAAGGACACTGAAGCTTTCTTT. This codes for CASSLRQKDTEAFF.

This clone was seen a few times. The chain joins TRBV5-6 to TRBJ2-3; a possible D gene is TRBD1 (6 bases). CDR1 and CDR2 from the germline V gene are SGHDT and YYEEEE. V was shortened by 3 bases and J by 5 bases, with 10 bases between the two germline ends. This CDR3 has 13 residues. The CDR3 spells CASSYTGIDTQYF. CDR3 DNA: TGTGCCAGCAGCTATACAGGGATAGATACGCAGTATTTT.

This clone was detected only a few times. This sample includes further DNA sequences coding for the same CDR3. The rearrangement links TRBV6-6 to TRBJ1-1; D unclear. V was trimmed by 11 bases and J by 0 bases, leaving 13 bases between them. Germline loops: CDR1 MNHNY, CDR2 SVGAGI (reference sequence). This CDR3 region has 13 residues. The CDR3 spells CAGGSGLNTEAFF. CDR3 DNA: TGTGCCGGCGGTTCGGGTCTGAACACTGAAGCTTTCTTT.

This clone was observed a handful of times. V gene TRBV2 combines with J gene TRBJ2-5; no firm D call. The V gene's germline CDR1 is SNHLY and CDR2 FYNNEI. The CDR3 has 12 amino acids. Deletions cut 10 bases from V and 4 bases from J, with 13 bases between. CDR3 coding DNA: TGTGCCATCACATCCTGGGGAGAGACCCAGTACTTC. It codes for CAITSWGETQYF.

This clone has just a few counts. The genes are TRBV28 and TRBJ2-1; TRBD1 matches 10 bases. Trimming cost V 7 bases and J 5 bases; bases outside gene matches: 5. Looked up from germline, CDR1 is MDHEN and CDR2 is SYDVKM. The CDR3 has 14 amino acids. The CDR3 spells CASIAGQGNNEQFF. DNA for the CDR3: TGTGCCAGCATCGCGGGACAGGGGAACAATGAGCAGTTCTTC.

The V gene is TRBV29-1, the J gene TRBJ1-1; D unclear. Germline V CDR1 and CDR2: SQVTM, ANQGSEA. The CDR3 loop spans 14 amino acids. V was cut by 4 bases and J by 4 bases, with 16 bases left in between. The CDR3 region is CSVGEPGRGTEAFF. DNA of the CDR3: TGCAGCGTTGGGGAACCGGGCCGGGGCACTGAAGCTTTCTTT.

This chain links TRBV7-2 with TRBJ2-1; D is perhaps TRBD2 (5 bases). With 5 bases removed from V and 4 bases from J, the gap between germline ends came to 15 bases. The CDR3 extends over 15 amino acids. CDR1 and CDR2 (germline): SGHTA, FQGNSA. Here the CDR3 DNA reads TGTGCCAGCAGCCCCGGGATTAGGCCATACAATGAGCAGTTCTTC. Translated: CASSPGIRPYNEQFF.

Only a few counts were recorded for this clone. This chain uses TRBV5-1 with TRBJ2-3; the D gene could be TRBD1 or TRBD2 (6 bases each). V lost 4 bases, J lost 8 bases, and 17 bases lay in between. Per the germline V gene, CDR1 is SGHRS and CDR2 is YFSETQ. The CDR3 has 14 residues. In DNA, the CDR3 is TGCGCCAGCAGCACGAACAGTGAGGGGGGTACGCAGTATTTT. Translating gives CASSTNSEGGTQYF.

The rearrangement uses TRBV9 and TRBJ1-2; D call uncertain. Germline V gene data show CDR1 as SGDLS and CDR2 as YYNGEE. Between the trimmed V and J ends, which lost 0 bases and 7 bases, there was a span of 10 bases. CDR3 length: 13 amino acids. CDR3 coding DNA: TGTGCCAGCAGCGTAGTTTCCGAGTTTGGCTACACCTTC. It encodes CASSVVSEFGYTF.